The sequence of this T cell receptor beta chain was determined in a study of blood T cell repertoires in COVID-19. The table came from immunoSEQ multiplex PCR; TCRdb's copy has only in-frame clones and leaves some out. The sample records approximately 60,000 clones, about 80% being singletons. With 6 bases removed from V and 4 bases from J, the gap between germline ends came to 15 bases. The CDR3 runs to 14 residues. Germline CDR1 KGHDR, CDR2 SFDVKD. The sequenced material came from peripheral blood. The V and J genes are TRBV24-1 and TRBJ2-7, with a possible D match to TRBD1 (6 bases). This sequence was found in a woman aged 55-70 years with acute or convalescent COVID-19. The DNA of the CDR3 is TGTGCCACCAGTCCCTCGACAGGATTATACGAGCAGTACTTC. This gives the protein CATSPSTGLYEQYF.